One and the same sample provided the 3 T cell receptor beta chains below, sequenced in a study of blood T cell repertoires in COVID-19. The table came from immunoSEQ multiplex PCR; TCRdb's copy has only in-frame clones and leaves some out. The data contain over 110,000 clones, about 80% of them singletons. The sample was peripheral blood. The receptors come from a man aged 60-69 years with acute or convalescent COVID-19.

There are a few counts of this clone. The chain employs TRBV27 and TRBJ1-2; the match to TRBD1 covers 7 bases. Germline assignment: CDR1 MNHEY and CDR2 SMNVEV (reference sequence). CDR3 length: 17 amino acids. V shed 6 bases and J 7 bases; nucleotides not matched to a gene: 20. The DNA for the CDR3 is TGTGCCAGCAGCCCGAAAGGACAGGTCTCGACACTCACTGGCTACACCTTC. Translating gives CASSPKGQVSTLTGYTF.

This chain joins TRBV27 and TRBJ2-1, with TRBD1 matching 7 bases. Germline CDR1 is MNHEY and CDR2 is SMNVEV (reference sequence). The CDR3 is made up of 16 amino acids. J lost 0 bases, V lost 6 bases, and 8 bases had no gene match. The CDR3 here is CASSRQGGVSYNEQFF. CDR3 in DNA: TGTGCCAGCAGCCGACAGGGCGGTGTCTCCTACAATGAGCAGTTCTTC.

There are a few counts of this clone. This rearrangement joins TRBV3-1 (or the pseudogene TRBV3-2) to TRBJ1-2; possibly TRBD1 for D (5 bases). The germline CDR1 and CDR2 sequences are LGHDT and YNNKEL (reference sequence). This CDR3 is built from 13 residues. Trimming left V 1 base short and J 4 bases short, with 7 bases between. The CDR3 protein is CASSQVGGYGYTF. Here the CDR3 DNA reads TGTGCCAGCAGCCAAGTGGGGGGCTATGGCTACACCTTC.